This TCR beta chain comes out of a study of blood T cell repertoires in COVID-19. Some clones are missing from TCRdb's copy, which holds only in-frame ones; the method was immunoSEQ multiplex PCR. The repertoire holds 140,000 to 150,000 clones, 80% to 85% seen once, with 7% to 10% in the top ten. Losses at the gene ends were 2 bases for V and 5 bases for J; bases not matched to a gene: 10. The germline V gene has CDR1 KGHDR and CDR2 SFDVKD. The CDR3 has 16 amino acids. Sequences were obtained from peripheral blood. J is TRBJ2-5 and V is TRBV24-1; 7 nucleotides align to TRBD2. This receptor was obtained from a human donor in a cohort sampled during active COVID-19. The CDR3 here is CATSDSGLFFTETQYF. The CDR3, as DNA: TGTGCCACCAGTGATTCGGGACTATTTTTCACGGAGACCCAGTACTTC.